Described below is a single T cell receptor (beta chain) sequence and its context. There is no known antigen for this receptor. Per-nucleotide qualities are absent, and no much larger clonotype sits a single base away. Reading the label with the study, this specimen's time point is: pre-sensitization, week 0. Taken with the paper, the label for treatment or condition translates to: therapeutic diphenylcyclopropenone sensitization with weekly scalp DPC. Blood at each patch-test visit was drawn before the patch test was applied. Patients were considered eligible if aged 18 to 70, diagnosed with alopecia and deemed suitable for DPC therapy, and patients were excluded if pregnant. Unfractionated whole blood was collected in Tempus Blood RNA tubes, and total RNA was extracted from that blood. CDR1 and CDR2 were assigned from the germline V gene (reference sequence) as SEHNR and FQNEAQ. From cysteine to phenylalanine, the CDR3 is 14 amino acids long. Solely the CDR3 DNA is kept, with 42 bases framed from the first base. Germline trimming amounts to 1 base on V and 6 bases on J, with 3 as the count of junction bases outside the gene matches.

The entry originates in a study of human T cells and chemical hapten exposure (dated by TCRdb to about 2021). Study-wide context: For sensitization, 2% DPC in acetone was applied to a 2 cm by 2 cm area of upper inner arm skin. For TCR sequencing, blood came from 25 to 35 alopecia patients at anywhere from one to four time points (pre-sensitization, 2, 6 and 24 weeks). Blood samples were taken from patients before sensitization (week 0) and at 2, 6 and about 24 weeks after DPC sensitization. Peripheral blood TCR repertoire changes were tracked in vivo in alopecia patients during primary and secondary sensitization to the hapten diphenylcyclopropenone (DPC). The mostly female patient cohort included alopecia areata with under or over 50% scalp involvement, alopecia totalis and alopecia universalis. The libraries were sequenced as a pool, and the TCR yield per sample differed mostly because of small variations in library volumes within the pool. Patch testing on the upper back used Finn chambers containing 0.01% DPC, with scoring done after 6 days according to International Contact Dermatitis Research Group standards. Throughout the study period of 20 to 30 weeks, patients also received therapeutic DPC doses to the scalp every week. Beyond this particular receptor, the publication reports: Significantly more large CDR3 similarity clusters were formed by expanded TCRs than by pre-sensitization or healthy control sets, consistent with antigen-driven responses. Repeated subsampling changed both the strength of the expansion versus patch-test correlation and the threshold at which the correlation became significant. The number of PT1 expanded TCRs positively correlated with patch test score, significant at thresholds 8, 16 and 32 but not 4. No change with DPC sensitization was found in the number of TCRs above 1 in 1000 frequency, and no evidence of global repertoire structure alterations was found. Because all patients had alopecia, a presumed autoimmune disease, the immune response of the patients might differ from that of healthy individuals.

Library preparation used RACE. Sequenced on a NextSeq 500. Library preparation attached unique molecular identifiers to individual cDNA molecules for quantitative, reproducible TCR counting. For every blood RNA sample, sequencing covered both the TCR alpha and TCR beta chains. Per the source publication's procedure: The median number of TCRs per sample was approximately 98,000, ranging from 23,224 to 690,600. The Decombinator software suite was used to annotate V, J and CDR3 in the TCR reads. Every sample was subsampled to the same number of TCRs (28,000) for the PS versus PT1 abundance plots. TCRs were defined as expanded if absent before sensitization and observed at least eight times at the 2-week time point. The public reads were reprocessed in TCRdb via fastp at Q25 and MiXCR, keeping in-frame beta chains. Every CDR3 protein is listed once, alongside the most common genes and DNA of its rows. TCRdb assigned the V and J calls; the authors' analysis was not used. The sample table contains more than 250,000 distinct CDR3 sequences; only one count was recorded for over 7.5% of them. The ten largest clones represent 0.9% to 1.5% of the sample.

The material was whole blood, obtained in connection with sensitization to the hapten diphenylcyclopropenone (DPC). This TCR came from a man younger than 30 with alopecia areata. Some clones in this sample may be carry-over from other donors' samples. The chain joins TRBV7-9 to TRBJ1-5; 7 central nucleotides agree with TRBD1. The CDR3 protein is CASSLGGGLQPQHF. In nucleotide form, the sequence is TGTGCCAGCAGCTTAGGAGGGGGCCTTCAGCCCCAGCATTTT. Where the CDR3 stops, the reference TRBV7-9 and TRBJ1-5 genes take over; the full variable domain is DTGVSQNPRHKITKRGQNVTFRCDPISEHNRLYWYRQTLGQGPEFLTYFQNEAQLEKSRLLSDRFSAERPKGSFSTLEIQRTEQGDSAMYLCASSLGGGLQPQHFGDGTRLSIL.